This entry features one T cell receptor (beta chain) sequence. Its antigen remains unidentified. Base qualities were left out, and no much larger clone turns up one base away. The data originate from a study of response to subunit inactivated influenza vaccine (dated by TCRdb to 2017 to 2018). About the study as a whole: To follow how T cells responded to a trivalent subunit inactivated influenza vaccine, the researchers relied on deep quantitative profiling of the T cell receptor repertoire.

V loses 7 bases of germline sequence and J loses 0 bases, and the interval between the two ends is 18 bases. The CDR3 starts with the cysteine, ends with the phenylalanine, and has 16 residues. Only the CDR3 region is kept as DNA, spanning 48 bases read in frame from base 1. Study-wide findings and limitations: The authors proposed that each seasonal influenza vaccination may bring in only a limited number of new T cells.

Library preparation used RT-PCR. The sample was run on an Illumina HiSeq 2500. TCRdb itself trimmed the public reads at Q25 with fastp, ran MiXCR and retained productive beta chains. Duplicate CDR3 protein sequences are folded into a single record with the most common DNA and genes. Across this sample there are around 540,000 distinct CDR3 sequences, with 12% seen only once. The ten largest make up roughly a tenth of the sample. The clonotype comes from a man aged 45-60 years who received an inactivated influenza vaccine. Donor details come from another sample of the same person, matched by shared clones. The receptor chain draws on TRBV12-3 or TRBV12-4 and TRBJ2-5, and possibly TRBD1, on 5 matching bases. The sequences come from PBMCs from blood, collected on the day of vaccination. The DNA sequence reads TGTGCCAGCACCTCAGGGCCAGGGTCTCACCAAGAGACCCAGTACTTC. Protein translation: CASTSGPGSHQETQYF.